In its sample, the clone carrying this TCR delta chain was seen many times. This CDR3 is built from 16 residues. The junction had 8 bases not matched to a gene; V was cut back by 5 bases and J by 0 bases. Germline lookup yields CDR1 GEAIGNYY and CDR2 EKD. The data are from a study of gamma-delta T cells after stem cell transplantation. TCRdb re-called the RT-PCR reads with CATT. Among around 10,000 delta-chain clones, around 1.2% were seen once, and the ten largest hold under 13%. The chain employs TRDV2 and TRDJ1; 10 nucleotides match TRDD3. This sequence originates from a human donor. It is not recorded whose cells these are; they may come from a transplant donor. The sample was gamma-delta T cells. CDR3 region: CACASLGDRYTDKLIF. The CDR3 bases are TGTGCCTGTGCTAGTCTGGGGGATAGGTACACCGATAAACTCATCTTT.